The 7 T cell receptor beta chains presented below share a single source sample, sequenced in a study of shared clonotypes between healthy human individuals. Repertoires were generated with immunoSEQ multiplex PCR, while TCRdb's copy carries only in-frame clones and drops some. The sample lists about 1 million clones, 75% occurring once. Source material: memory CD4+ T cells sorted from blood. Specified subset: CD45RA-negative fraction. The receptors stem from a man between 18 and 29 years old in good health.

The chain employs TRBV5-4 and TRBJ1-1; no reliable D call. V was pared by 5 bases and J by 3 bases, with 14 bases between. CDR1 and CDR2 from the germline V gene are SGHNT and YYREEE (reference sequence). CDR3 length: 14 residues. The CDR3 reads CASRSPTEYTEAFF. CDR3 in DNA: TGTGCCAGCAGATCCCCAACAGAATACACTGAAGCTTTCTTT. Variable domain in full (rest from reference TRBV5-4 and TRBJ1-1): ETGVTQSPTHLIKTRGQQVTLRCSSQSGHNTVSWYQQALGQGPQFIFQYYREEENGRGNFPPRFSGLQFPNYSSELNVNALELDDSALYLCASRSPTEYTEAFFGQGTRLTVV.

V usage is TRBV18 and J usage is TRBJ2-2; 11 bases are shared with TRBD2. Germline loops: CDR1 KGHSH, CDR2 LQKENI. After removal of 5 bases from V and 4 bases from J, the junction contained 3 bases not matched to a gene. This CDR3 spans 15 amino acids. The CDR3 reads CASSTGTSGTGELFF. As DNA, the CDR3 is TGTGCCAGCTCAACCGGGACTAGCGGCACCGGGGAGCTGTTTTTT. The entire variable domain, with the rest obtained from reference TRBV18 and TRBJ2-2, is as follows: NAGVMQNPRHLVRRRGQEARLRCSPMKGHSHVYWYRQLPEEGLKFMVYLQKENIIDESGMPKERFSAEFPKEGPSILRIQQVVRGDSAAYFCASSTGTSGTGELFFGEGSRLTVL.

This chain connects TRBV2 to TRBJ2-5; TRBD2 aligns across 9 bases. Looked up from germline, CDR1 is SNHLY and CDR2 is FYNNEI. The CDR3 has 14 amino acids. The V and J ends lost 6 bases and 2 bases, in that order; junction bases with no gene match: 4. The CDR3 DNA sequence: TGTGCCAGCAGGGGAGCGGGAGGACAAGAGACCCAGTACTTC. Translating it yields CASRGAGGQETQYF. The full variable domain, with the rest looked up from reference TRBV2 and TRBJ2-5, is EPEVTQTPSHQVTQMGQEVILRCVPISNHLYFYWYRQILGQKVEFLVSFYNNEISEKSEIFDDQFSVERPDGSNFTLKIRSTKLEDSAMYFCASRGAGGQETQYFGPGTRLLVL.

The V call is TRBV18, the J call TRBJ2-3; 9 bases line up with TRBD2. The V segment lost 9 bases and the J segment 7 bases; nucleotides outside the gene matches: 5. The CDR3 covers 12 residues. The germline V gene encodes CDR1 KGHSH and CDR2 LQKENI. CDR3 in amino acids: CASWGLAYTQYF. The CDR3, as DNA: TGTGCCAGTTGGGGACTAGCTTATACGCAGTATTTT.

The chain links TRBV19 to TRBJ1-5; D not resolved. The CDR3 runs to 18 residues. V lost 3 bases to trimming and J lost 1 base, with 19 bases between them. Germline V gene sequence: CDR1 LNHDA, CDR2 SQIVND (reference sequence). CDR3 coding DNA: TGTGCCAGTAGTATTGCTGGGGTCGGAGTTGGGAGCAATCAGCCCCAGCATTTT. Translating it yields CASSIAGVGVGSNQPQHF.

J is TRBJ2-3 and V is TRBV10-3; D possibly uses TRBD1 or TRBD2 (6 bases each). V lost 10 bases and J lost 0, with 17 bases in between. The CDR3 extends over 15 amino acids. In germline, CDR1 is ENHRY, CDR2 SYGVKD. Here the CDR3 reads CATNAGQGSTDTQYF. The CDR3 DNA reads as TGTGCCACGAACGCGGGACAAGGAAGCACAGATACGCAGTATTTT.

The V and J genes are TRBV10-3 and TRBJ1-2, with a weak D call TRBD1 (5 bases). V was cut by 4 bases and J by 2 bases, with 5 bases left in between. The CDR3 runs to 12 residues. Germline assignment: CDR1 ENHRY and CDR2 SYGVKD. The CDR3 protein is CAISGQNYGYTF. For the CDR3, the DNA is TGTGCCATCAGTGGACAGAACTATGGCTACACCTTC.